A selection of T cell receptor beta chains follows, all from one sample in a study of T-cell reconstitution after alpha-beta-depleted transplantation in children. TCRdb re-derived calls from the PCR reads in MiXCR, one entry per CDR3 protein. This table holds some 72,000 distinct CDR3 sequences, around 7.9% found once. This specimen consisted of PBMCs from the stem cell graft donor, obtained from the stem cell graft. These receptors all come from a human donor who donated a stem cell graft to a child with acute lymphoblastic leukemia. Both conserved end residues are part of each CDR3. The D gene is left open where the match is weak. Clone size is stated in some rows and not others, as once, few, many or a class when expanded.

. . 17 TRBJ2-2 TRBV27 TGTGCCCTCAGTCGACGTTGGACAGGGAGGGCCCCAGGGGAGCTGTTTTTT CALSRRWTGRAPGELFF
. . 14 TRBJ2-3 TRBV28 TGTGCCAGCAGTTTCCTTACAGGGCCAGATACGCAGTATTTT CASSFLTGPDTQYF
. many 18 TRBJ1-4 TRBV10-3 TGTGCCATCAGTGAGTCCGGTGTAAGGCCGGCAACTAATGAAAAACTGTTTTTT CAISESGVRPATNEKLFF
TRBD1 many 15 TRBJ2-5 TRBV11-2 TGTGCCAGCAGCTTAGTGGACAGGGGGACAGGGACCCAGTACTTC CASSLVDRGTGTQYF
TRBD1 . 15 TRBJ1-5 TRBV19 TGTGCCAGTAGTATTTGGGACAGGGGGCGGGAGCCCCAGCATTTT CASSIWDRGREPQHF
. many 15 TRBJ2-5 TRBV3-1 TGTGCCAGCAGCCATGAACGGTATTACCAAGAGACCCAGTACTTC CASSHERYYQETQYF
. many 15 TRBJ1-1 TRBV20-1 TGCAGTGCTAGGCTACTCCTGCCGGGGAACACTGAAGCTTTCTTT CSARLLLPGNTEAFF
TRBD2 . 14 TRBJ2-7 TRBV5-1 TGCGCCAGCAGCCCCGGGGGGGTAGTCTACGAGCAGTACTTC CASSPGGVVYEQYF
. . 16 TRBJ2-2 TRBV4-2 TGTGCCAGCAGCCAGGAACCGGGACACCCCACCGGGGAGCTGTTTTTT CASSQEPGHPTGELFF
. . 14 TRBJ2-7 TRBV5-1 TGCGCCAGCAGCTTGGGAAGGGACGGGGACGAGCAGTACTTC CASSLGRDGDEQYF
TRBD1 . 17 TRBJ2-2 TRBV7-3 TGTGCCAGCAGCCTCGGGTCAGGGGGCTTAACGGGCGGGGAGCTGTTTTTT CASSLGSGGLTGGELFF
TRBD1 . 14 TRBJ1-5 TRBV6-1 TGTGTCAGCAGGTCAGGACAGGGTAATCAGCCCCAGAATTTT CVSRSGQGNQPQNF
. . 13 TRBJ2-7 TRBV5-1 TGCGCCAGCAGCTTCGACACGTCCTACGAGCAGTACTTC CASSFDTSYEQYF
. few 14 TRBJ2-1 TRBV19 TGTGCCAGTAGCGCAGGGGGGAGCTACAATGAGCAGTTCTTC CASSAGGSYNEQFF
. many 15 TRBJ1-6 TRBV7-2 TGTGCCAGCAGCTTGGAGAGCTCCTATAATTCACCCCTCCACTTT CASSLESSYNSPLHF
TRBD2 many 17 TRBJ2-5 TRBV7-2 TGTGCCATCAGCTCCGGGACTAGCGGGGTTAGGGGGGAGACCCAGTACTTC CAISSGTSGVRGETQYF
. many 16 TRBJ2-3 TRBV3-1 TGTGCCAGCAGCCAGCACCTCCCCCCCCGCACAGATACGCAGTATTTT CASSQHLPPRTDTQYF
. many 15 TRBJ2-7 TRBV15 TGTGCCACCAGCAGGGGGGTTAGCGGCTCCTACGAGCAGTACTTC CATSRGVSGSYEQYF
. many 12 TRBJ2-1 TRBV12-3/TRBV12-4 TGTGCCAGCAGTTTGGGGGGACACGAGCAGTTCTTC CASSLGGHEQFF
. many 14 TRBJ2-5 TRBV6-2/TRBV6-3 TGTGCCAGCAGCCCCGGGACCGACCAAGAGACCCAGTACTTC CASSPGTDQETQYF
. once 14 TRBJ2-3 TRBV20-1 TGCAGTGCTCAACTTCAGGGGGGGACAGATACGCAGTATTTT CSAQLQGGTDTQYF
. many 15 TRBJ2-3 TRBV5-1 TGCGCCAGCAGCTTGGTATCAGGGGCGGCAGATACGCAGTATTTT CASSLVSGAADTQYF